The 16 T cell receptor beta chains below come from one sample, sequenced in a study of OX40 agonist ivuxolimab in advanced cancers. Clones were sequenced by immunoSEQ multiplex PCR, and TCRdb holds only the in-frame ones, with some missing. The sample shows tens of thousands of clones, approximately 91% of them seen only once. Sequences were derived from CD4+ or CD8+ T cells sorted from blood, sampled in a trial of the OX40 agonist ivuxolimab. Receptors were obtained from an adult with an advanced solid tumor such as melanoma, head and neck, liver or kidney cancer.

CDR3: CASGPYEQYF. The CDR3 DNA sequence: TGTGCCAGCGGACCCTACGAGCAGTACTTC. The gene calls are TRBV27 and TRBJ2-7, with D unresolved. The germline gives CDR1 MNHEY, CDR2 SMNVEV (reference sequence). The CDR3 is 10 residues long. V lost 8 bases and J lost 2, with 4 bases in between.

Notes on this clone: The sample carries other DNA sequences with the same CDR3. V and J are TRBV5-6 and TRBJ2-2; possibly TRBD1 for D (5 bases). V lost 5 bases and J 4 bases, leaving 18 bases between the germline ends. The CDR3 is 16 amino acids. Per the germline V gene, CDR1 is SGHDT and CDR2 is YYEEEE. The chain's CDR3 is CASSKHRQTITGELFF. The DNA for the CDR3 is TGTGCCAGCAGTAAGCATAGACAGACGATCACCGGGGAGCTGTTTTTT.

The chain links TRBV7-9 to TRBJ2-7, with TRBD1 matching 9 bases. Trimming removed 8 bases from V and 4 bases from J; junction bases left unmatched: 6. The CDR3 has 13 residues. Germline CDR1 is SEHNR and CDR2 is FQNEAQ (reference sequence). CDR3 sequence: CASAGQGRYEQYF. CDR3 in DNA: TGTGCCAGCGCGGGACAGGGAAGATACGAGCAGTACTTC. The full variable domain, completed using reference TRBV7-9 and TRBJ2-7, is DTGVSQNPRHKITKRGQNVTFRCDPISEHNRLYWYRQTLGQGPEFLTYFQNEAQLEKSRLLSDRFSAERPKGSFSTLEIQRTEQGDSAMYLCASAGQGRYEQYFGPGTRLTVT.

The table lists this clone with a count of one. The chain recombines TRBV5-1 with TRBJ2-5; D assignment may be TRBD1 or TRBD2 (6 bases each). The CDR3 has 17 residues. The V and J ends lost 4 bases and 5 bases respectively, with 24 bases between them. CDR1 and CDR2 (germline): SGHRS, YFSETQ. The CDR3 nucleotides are TGCGCCAGCAGCCCGGGCGTGTACAGGGAGGCGGGGGAGACCCAGTACTTC. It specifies CASSPGVYREAGETQYF. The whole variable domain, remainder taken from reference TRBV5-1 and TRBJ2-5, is KAGVTQTPRYLIKTRGQQVTLSCSPISGHRSVSWYQQTPGQGLQFLFEYFSETQRNKGNFPGRFSGRQFSNSRSEMNVSTLELGDSALYLCASSPGVYREAGETQYFGPGTRLLVL.

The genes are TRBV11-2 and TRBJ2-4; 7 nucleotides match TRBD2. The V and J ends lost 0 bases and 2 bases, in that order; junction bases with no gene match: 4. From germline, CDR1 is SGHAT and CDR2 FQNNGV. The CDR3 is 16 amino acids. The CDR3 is CASSLDYGGSKNIQYF. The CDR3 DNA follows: TGTGCCAGCAGCTTAGATTACGGGGGGTCCAAAAACATTCAGTACTTC.

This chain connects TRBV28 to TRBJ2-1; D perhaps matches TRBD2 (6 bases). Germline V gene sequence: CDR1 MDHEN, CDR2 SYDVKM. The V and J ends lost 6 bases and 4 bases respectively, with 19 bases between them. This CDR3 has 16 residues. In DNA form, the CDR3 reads TGTGCCAGCAGCCGAGTCTCCCGGGACTTATACAATGAGCAGTTCTTC. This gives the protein CASSRVSRDLYNEQFF.

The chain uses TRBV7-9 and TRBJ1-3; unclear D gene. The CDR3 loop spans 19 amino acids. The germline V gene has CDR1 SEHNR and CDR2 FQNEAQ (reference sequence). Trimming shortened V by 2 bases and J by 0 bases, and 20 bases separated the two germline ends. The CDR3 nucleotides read TGTGCCAGCAGCTTACCGTATGATCACCGGGCCAACTCTGGAAACACCATATATTTT. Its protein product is CASSLPYDHRANSGNTIYF.

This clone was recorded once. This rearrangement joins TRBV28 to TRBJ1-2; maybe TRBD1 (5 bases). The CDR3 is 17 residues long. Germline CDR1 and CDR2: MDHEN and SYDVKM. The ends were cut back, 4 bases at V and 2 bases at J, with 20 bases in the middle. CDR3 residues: CASSSPARSRGNYGYTF. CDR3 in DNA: TGTGCCAGCAGTTCCCCCGCCCGTAGTAGGGGCAACTATGGCTACACCTTC.

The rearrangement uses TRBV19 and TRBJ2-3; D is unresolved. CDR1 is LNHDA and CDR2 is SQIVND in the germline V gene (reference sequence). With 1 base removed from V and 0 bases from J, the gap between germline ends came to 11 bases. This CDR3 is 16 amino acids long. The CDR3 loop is CASSIGRKTSTDTQYF. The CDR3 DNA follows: TGTGCCAGTAGTATAGGAAGGAAGACCAGCACAGATACGCAGTATTTT.

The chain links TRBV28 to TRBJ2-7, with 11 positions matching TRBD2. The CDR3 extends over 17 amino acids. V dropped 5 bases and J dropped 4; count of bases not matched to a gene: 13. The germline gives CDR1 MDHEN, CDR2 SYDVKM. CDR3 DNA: TGTGCCAGCAGTCTAGCGGGAGGTCCCCCCCTCTCTTACGAGCAGTACTTC. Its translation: CASSLAGGPPLSYEQYF.

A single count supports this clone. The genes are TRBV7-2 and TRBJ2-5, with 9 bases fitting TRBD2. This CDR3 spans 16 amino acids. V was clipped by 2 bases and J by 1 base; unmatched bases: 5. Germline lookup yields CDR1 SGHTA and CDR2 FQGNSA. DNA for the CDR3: TGTGCCAGCAGCTTAATTCTAGCGGGGCTCCAAGAGACCCAGTACTTC. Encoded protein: CASSLILAGLQETQYF.

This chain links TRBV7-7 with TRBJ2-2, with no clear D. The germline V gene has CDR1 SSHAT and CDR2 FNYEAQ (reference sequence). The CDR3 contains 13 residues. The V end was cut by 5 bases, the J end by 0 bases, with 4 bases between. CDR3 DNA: TGTGCCAGCAGCACGACGAACACCGGGGAGCTGTTTTTT. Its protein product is CASSTTNTGELFF.

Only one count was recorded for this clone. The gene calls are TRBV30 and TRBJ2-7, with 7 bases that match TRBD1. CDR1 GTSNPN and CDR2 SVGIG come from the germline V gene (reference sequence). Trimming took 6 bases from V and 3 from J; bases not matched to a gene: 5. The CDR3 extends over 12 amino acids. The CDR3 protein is CACGQAVYEQYF. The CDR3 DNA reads TGTGCCTGTGGACAGGCGGTCTACGAGCAGTACTTC. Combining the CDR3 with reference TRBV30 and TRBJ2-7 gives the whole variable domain SQTIHQWPATLVQPVGSPLSLECTVEGTSNPNLYWYRQAAGRGLQLLFYSVGIGQISSEVPQNLSASRPQDRQFILSSKKLLLSDSGFYLCACGQAVYEQYFGPGTRLTVT.

DNA of the CDR3: TGTGCCAGCAGCCCCCCGGGGGCTGATCAGCCCCAGCATTTT. This gives the protein CASSPPGADQPQHF. The chain recombines TRBV9 with TRBJ1-5; a weak D match, TRBD1 (6 bases). V lost 4 bases and J lost 5, with 13 bases in between. Germline lookup yields CDR1 SGDLS and CDR2 YYNGEE. The CDR3 has 14 residues.

The CDR3 region has the DNA TGTGCCAGCAGCGACTACGCTAGCGGGATCTCCTACGAGCAGTACTTC. Translation gives CASSDYASGISYEQYF. The chain is built from TRBV2 and TRBJ2-7; 9 positions agree with TRBD2. Germline CDR1 reads SNHLY; CDR2 reads FYNNEI. CDR3 size: 16 residues. V was clipped by 6 bases and J by 0 bases; unmatched bases: 9.

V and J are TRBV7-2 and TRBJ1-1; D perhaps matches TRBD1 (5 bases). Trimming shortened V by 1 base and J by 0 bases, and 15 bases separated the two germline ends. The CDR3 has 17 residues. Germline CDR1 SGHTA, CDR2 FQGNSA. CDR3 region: CASSLVPGRGMNTEAFF. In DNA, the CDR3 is TGTGCCAGCAGCTTAGTCCCGGGACGCGGAATGAACACTGAAGCTTTCTTT. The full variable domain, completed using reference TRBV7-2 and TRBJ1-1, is GAGVSQSPSNKVTEKGKDVELRCDPISGHTALYWYRQSLGQGLEFLIYFQGNSAPDKSGLPSDRFSAERTGGSVSTLTIQRTQQEDSAVYLCASSLVPGRGMNTEAFFGQGTRLTVV.